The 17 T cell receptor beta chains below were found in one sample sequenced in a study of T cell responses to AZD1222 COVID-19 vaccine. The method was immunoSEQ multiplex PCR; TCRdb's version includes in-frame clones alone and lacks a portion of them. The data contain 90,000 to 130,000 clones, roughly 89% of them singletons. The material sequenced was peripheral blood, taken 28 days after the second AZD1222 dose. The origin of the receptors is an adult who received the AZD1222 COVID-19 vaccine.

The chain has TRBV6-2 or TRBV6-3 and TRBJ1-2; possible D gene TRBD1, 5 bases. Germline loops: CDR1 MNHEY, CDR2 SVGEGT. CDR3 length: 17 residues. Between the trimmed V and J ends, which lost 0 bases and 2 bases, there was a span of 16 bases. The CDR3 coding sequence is TGTGCCAGCAGTTACTCGACTATCGGGGCCGGCAACTATGGCTACACCTTC. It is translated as CASSYSTIGAGNYGYTF.

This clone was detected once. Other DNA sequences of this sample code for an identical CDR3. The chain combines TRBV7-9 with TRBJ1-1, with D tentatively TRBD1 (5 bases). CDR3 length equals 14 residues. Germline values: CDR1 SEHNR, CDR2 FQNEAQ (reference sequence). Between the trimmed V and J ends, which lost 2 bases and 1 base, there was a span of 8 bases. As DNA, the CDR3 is TGTGCCAGCAGCTTACGGGGGGAGAACACTGAAGCTTTCTTT. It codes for CASSLRGENTEAFF. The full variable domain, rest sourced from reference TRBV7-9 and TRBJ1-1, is DTGVSQNPRHKITKRGQNVTFRCDPISEHNRLYWYRQTLGQGPEFLTYFQNEAQLEKSRLLSDRFSAERPKGSFSTLEIQRTEQGDSAMYLCASSLRGENTEAFFGQGTRLTVV.

The CDR3 here is CASKGKRDSNQPQHF. The CDR3 DNA follows: TGTGCCAGTAAAGGAAAGAGGGATAGCAATCAGCCCCAGCATTTT. V and J are TRBV19 and TRBJ1-5; D gene unclear. The germline CDR1 and CDR2 sequences are LNHDA and SQIVND (reference sequence). V lost 7 bases to trimming and J lost 0 bases, with 13 bases between them. This CDR3 is 15 amino acids long.

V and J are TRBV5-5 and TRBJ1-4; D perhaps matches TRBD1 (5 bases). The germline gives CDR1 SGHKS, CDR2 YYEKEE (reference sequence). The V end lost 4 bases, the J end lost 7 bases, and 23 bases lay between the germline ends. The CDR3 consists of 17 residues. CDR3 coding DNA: TGTGCCAGCAGCAGCCGGGCCCAAGGGGCCAACCGTGAAAAACTGTTTTTT. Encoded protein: CASSSRAQGANREKLFF.

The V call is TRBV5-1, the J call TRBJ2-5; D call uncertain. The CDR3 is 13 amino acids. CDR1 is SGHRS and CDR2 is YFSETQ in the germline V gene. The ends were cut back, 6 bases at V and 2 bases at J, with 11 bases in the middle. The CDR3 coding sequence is TGCGCCAGCAACCTAGGTCTTCAAGAGACCCAGTACTTC. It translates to CASNLGLQETQYF. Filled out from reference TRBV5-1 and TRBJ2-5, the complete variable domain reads KAGVTQTPRYLIKTRGQQVTLSCSPISGHRSVSWYQQTPGQGLQFLFEYFSETQRNKGNFPGRFSGRQFSNSRSEMNVSTLELGDSALYLCASNLGLQETQYFGPGTRLLVL.

The CDR3 DNA is TGTGCCATCAGTGAGTCATCAGGGGGTTCAACTAATGAAAAACTGTTTTTT. Translation gives CAISESSGGSTNEKLFF. The rearrangement joins TRBV10-3 to TRBJ1-4; 7 bases are shared with TRBD1. V lost 0 bases, J lost 0 bases, and 4 bases stayed unmatched. Germline V gene sequence: CDR1 ENHRY, CDR2 SYGVKD. The CDR3 loop spans 17 amino acids.

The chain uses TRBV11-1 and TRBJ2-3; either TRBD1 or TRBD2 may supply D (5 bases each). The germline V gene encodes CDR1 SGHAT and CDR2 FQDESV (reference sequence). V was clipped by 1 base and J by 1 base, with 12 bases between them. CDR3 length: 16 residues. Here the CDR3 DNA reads TGTGCCAGCAGCTTAGAAAGTAGGGGAGGCACAGATACGCAGTATTTT. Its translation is CASSLESRGGTDTQYF. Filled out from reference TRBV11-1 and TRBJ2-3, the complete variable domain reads EAEVAQSPRYKITEKSQAVAFWCDPISGHATLYWYRQILGQGPELLVQFQDESVVDDSQLPKDRFSAERLKGVDSTLKIQPAELGDSAMYLCASSLESRGGTDTQYFGPGTRLTVL.

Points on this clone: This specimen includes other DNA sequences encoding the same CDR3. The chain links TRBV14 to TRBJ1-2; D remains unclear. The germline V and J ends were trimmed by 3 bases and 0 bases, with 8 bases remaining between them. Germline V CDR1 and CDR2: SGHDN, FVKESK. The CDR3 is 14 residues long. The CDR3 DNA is TGTGCCAGCAGCCAGGACTGGGCTAACTATGGCTACACCTTC. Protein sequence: CASSQDWANYGYTF. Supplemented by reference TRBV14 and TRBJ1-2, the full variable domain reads EAGVTQFPSHSVIEKGQTVTLRCDPISGHDNLYWYRRVMGKEIKFLLHFVKESKQDESGMPNNRFLAERTGGTYSTLKVQPAELEDSGVYFCASSQDWANYGYTFGSGTRLTVV.

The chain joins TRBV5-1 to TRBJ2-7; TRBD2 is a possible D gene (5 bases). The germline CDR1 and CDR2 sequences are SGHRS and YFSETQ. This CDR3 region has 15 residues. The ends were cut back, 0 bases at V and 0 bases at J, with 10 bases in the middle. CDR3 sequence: CASSLDVGVSYEQYF. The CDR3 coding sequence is TGCGCCAGCAGCTTGGACGTCGGGGTCTCCTACGAGCAGTACTTC.

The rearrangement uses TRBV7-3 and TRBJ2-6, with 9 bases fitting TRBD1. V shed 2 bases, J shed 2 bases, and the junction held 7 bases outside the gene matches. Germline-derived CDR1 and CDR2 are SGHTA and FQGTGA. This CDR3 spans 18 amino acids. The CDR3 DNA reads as TGTGCCAGCAGCTTATGGACAGGGGCCGCGGCTGGGGCCAACGTCCTGACTTTC. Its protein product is CASSLWTGAAAGANVLTF.

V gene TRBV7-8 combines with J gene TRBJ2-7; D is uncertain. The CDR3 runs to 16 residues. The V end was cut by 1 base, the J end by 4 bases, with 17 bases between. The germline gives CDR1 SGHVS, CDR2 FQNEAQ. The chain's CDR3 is CASSLGVPSFGYEQYF. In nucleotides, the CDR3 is TGTGCCAGCAGCTTAGGGGTCCCCTCCTTCGGGTACGAGCAGTACTTC.

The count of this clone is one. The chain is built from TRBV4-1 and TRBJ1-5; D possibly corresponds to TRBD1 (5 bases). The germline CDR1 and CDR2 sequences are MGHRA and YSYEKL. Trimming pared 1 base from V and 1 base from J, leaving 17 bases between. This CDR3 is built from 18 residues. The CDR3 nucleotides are TGCGCCAGCAGCCAAGTATGGGCCCAGGGAAAAAGCAATCAGCCCCAGCATTTT. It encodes CASSQVWAQGKSNQPQHF.

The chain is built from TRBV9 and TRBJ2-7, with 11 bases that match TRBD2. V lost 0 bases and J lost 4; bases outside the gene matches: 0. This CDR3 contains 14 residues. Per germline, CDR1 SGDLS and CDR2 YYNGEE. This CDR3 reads CASSVASGGYEQYF. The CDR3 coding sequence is TGTGCCAGCAGCGTAGCTAGCGGGGGGTACGAGCAGTACTTC.

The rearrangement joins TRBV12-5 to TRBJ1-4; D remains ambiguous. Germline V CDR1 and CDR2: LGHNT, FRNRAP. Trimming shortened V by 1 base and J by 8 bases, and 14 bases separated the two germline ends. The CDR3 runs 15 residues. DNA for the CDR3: TGTGCTAGTGGTTTGGCCAATCCGGGAAGCGAAAAACTGTTTTTT. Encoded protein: CASGLANPGSEKLFF.

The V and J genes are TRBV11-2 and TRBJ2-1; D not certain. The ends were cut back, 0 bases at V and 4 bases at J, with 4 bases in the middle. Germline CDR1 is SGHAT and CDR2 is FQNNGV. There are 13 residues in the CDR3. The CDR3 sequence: CASSLDTYNEQFF. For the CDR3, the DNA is TGTGCCAGCAGCTTAGACACATACAATGAGCAGTTCTTC.

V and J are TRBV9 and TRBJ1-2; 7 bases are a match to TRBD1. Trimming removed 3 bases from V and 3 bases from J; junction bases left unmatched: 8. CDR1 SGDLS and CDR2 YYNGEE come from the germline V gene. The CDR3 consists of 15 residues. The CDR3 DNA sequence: TGTGCCAGCAGCGCGCGCGGGGACAGTTACTATGGCTACACCTTC. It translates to CASSARGDSYYGYTF.

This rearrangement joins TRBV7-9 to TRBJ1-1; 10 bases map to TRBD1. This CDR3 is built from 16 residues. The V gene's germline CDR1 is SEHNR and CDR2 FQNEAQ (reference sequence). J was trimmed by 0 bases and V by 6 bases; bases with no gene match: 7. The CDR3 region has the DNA TGTGCCAGCAGGACTGGGACAGGGGATCTGAACACTGAAGCTTTCTTT. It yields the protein CASRTGTGDLNTEAFF.